This T cell receptor beta chain originates from a study of resident and recirculating memory T cells in vitiligo. Profiled with immunoSEQ multiplex PCR; TCRdb holds only in-frame clones, not every one. The table lists tens of thousands of clones, just over 90% of them singletons. This CDR3 is built from 16 residues. V was clipped by 2 bases and J by 5 bases; unmatched bases: 5. Germline assignment: CDR1 SGHNT and CDR2 YYREEE (reference sequence). The chain has TRBV5-4 and TRBJ2-2, with 11 nucleotides matching TRBD1. Sequenced: blood. This clonotype was obtained from a male donor with vitiligo. CDR3 sequence reads: CASSFGQGAGTGELFF. The CDR3 DNA is TGTGCCAGCAGCTTCGGACAGGGGGCGGGAACCGGGGAGCTGTTTTTT.